What follows are 26 T cell receptor beta chains derived from one specimen sequenced in a study of low-dose radiotherapy and immunotherapy resistance in tumors. A constant-region primer paired with the V-primer adapter amplified TCRs over approximately 20 PCR cycles. MiXCR, applied by TCRdb to the reads, yields one record per CDR3 protein. The profile covers fewer than 60,000 distinct CDR3 sequences, with 12% appearing a single time and roughly 6.2% taken by the ten largest. Time point noted: before trial treatment. Source: PBMCs, taken before treatment. All receptors derive from a female donor with ovarian cancer.

This clonotype was detected many times. The rearrangement joins TRBV28 to TRBJ1-3; the D is unclear. The V gene lost 3 bases and the J gene lost 0 bases, with 9 bases spanning the gap. Germline V gene sequence: CDR1 MDHEN, CDR2 SYDVKM. The CDR3 is made up of 15 amino acids. The CDR3 DNA reads as TGTGCCAGCAGTTTGGGCACCCTCTCTGGAAACACCATATATTTT. Protein product: CASSLGTLSGNTIYF. Full variable domain (outside the CDR3, taken from reference TRBV28 and TRBJ1-3): DVKVTQSSRYLVKRTGEKVFLECVQDMDHENMFWYRQDPGLGLRLIYFSYDVKMKEKGDIPEGYSVSREKKERFSLILESASTNQTSMYLCASSLGTLSGNTIYFGEGSWLTVV.

The chain has TRBV19 and TRBJ2-1; 7 nucleotides line up with TRBD1. CDR3 length equals 16 residues. The germline V gene has CDR1 LNHDA and CDR2 SQIVND (reference sequence). Unmatched junction bases numbered 8, after V lost 4 bases and J lost 2 bases. CDR3 DNA: TGTGCCAGTAGTAATCCGAACAGGGGCCCCTACAATGAGCAGTTCTTC. Its translation is CASSNPNRGPYNEQFF. Together with reference TRBV19 and TRBJ2-1, the CDR3 gives the full variable domain: DGGITQSPKYLFRKEGQNVTLSCEQNLNHDAMYWYRQDPGQGLRLIYYSQIVNDFQKGDIAEGYSVSREKKESFPLTVTSAQKNPTAFYLCASSNPNRGPYNEQFFGPGTRLTVL.

CDR3 nucleotides: TGTGCCAGCAGTTACGGGACAGGGGAGCAGTACTTC. Translated: CASSYGTGEQYF. The chain is built from TRBV6-6 and TRBJ2-7, with 9 bases that match TRBD1. The V gene end was trimmed by 2 bases and the J gene end by 7 bases; junction bases not matched to a gene: 0. This CDR3 is 12 amino acids long. The germline V gene has CDR1 MNHNY and CDR2 SVGAGI (reference sequence).

This clonotype was seen at least ten times. V is TRBV29-1 and J is TRBJ2-7; 11 nucleotides match TRBD1. The junction had 7 bases not matched to a gene; V was cut back by 6 bases and J by 6 bases. Per the germline V gene, CDR1 is SQVTM and CDR2 is ANQGSEA. The CDR3 sequence is 13 residues long. DNA of the CDR3: TGCAGCGTCGCTGGGACAGGGGGTCTCGAGCAGTACTTC. This encodes CSVAGTGGLEQYF.

This clonotype was recorded at least ten times. The CDR3 DNA sequence: TGTGCCAGCAGTTTCGTTAGCGGGGGGGCTTTTGATGAGCAGTTCTTC. It is translated as CASSFVSGGAFDEQFF. V and J are TRBV27 and TRBJ2-1; 11 bases map to TRBD2. In germline, CDR1 is MNHEY, CDR2 SMNVEV (reference sequence). V dropped 3 bases and J dropped 8; count of bases not matched to a gene: 9. The CDR3 has 16 residues.

This clonotype was seen many times. The chain combines TRBV20-1 with TRBJ2-1, with 10 positions matching TRBD2. V lost 5 bases and J lost 7; bases outside the gene matches: 5. Germline CDR1 reads DFQATT; CDR2 reads SNEGSKA (reference sequence). CDR3 length: 13 residues. The CDR3 is CSALAGVQNEQFF. CDR3 DNA: TGCAGTGCTCTAGCGGGAGTTCAGAATGAGCAGTTCTTC.

This clonotype was seen at least ten times. V gene TRBV19 combines with J gene TRBJ1-5, with D possibly TRBD1 on 6 matching bases. With 6 bases removed from V and 1 base from J, the gap between germline ends came to 16 bases. Per the germline V gene, CDR1 is LNHDA and CDR2 is SQIVND (reference sequence). The CDR3 extends over 16 amino acids. DNA for the CDR3: TGTGCCAGTAGCCCAGGGGCGAAGGGGAGCAATCAGCCCCAGCATTTT. Its translation: CASSPGAKGSNQPQHF.

This clonotype was detected ten times or more. The V call is TRBV27, the J call TRBJ2-3; no firm D call. This CDR3 has 11 residues. Trimming left V 7 bases short and J 5 bases short, with 7 bases between. The germline V gene encodes CDR1 MNHEY and CDR2 SMNVEV (reference sequence). The CDR3 DNA sequence: TGTGCCAGCAACCTGGGAGATACGCAGTATTTT. It is translated as CASNLGDTQYF.

This clonotype was observed many times. The chain combines TRBV28 with TRBJ1-1; D remains ambiguous. The CDR3 runs to 13 residues. Germline V gene sequence: CDR1 MDHEN, CDR2 SYDVKM. V was shortened by 6 bases and J by 5 bases, with 13 bases between the two germline ends. The CDR3 reads CASSHQLGTEAFF. CDR3 bases: TGTGCCAGCAGCCATCAACTGGGGACTGAAGCTTTCTTT.

This clonotype has ten or more counts. The chain joins TRBV30 to TRBJ2-7, with D possibly being TRBD1 or TRBD2 (5 bases each). Trimming took off 0 bases at V and 0 bases at J, with 15 bases between the two ends. The CDR3 contains 16 residues. Germline lookup yields CDR1 GTSNPN and CDR2 SVGIG (reference sequence). CDR3 nucleotides: TGTGCCTGGAGTGTACTTCCGGGGCATGCCTCCTACGAGCAGTACTTC. It codes for CAWSVLPGHASYEQYF.

This clonotype was recorded many times. This chain joins TRBV7-9 and TRBJ1-6, with D possibly being TRBD1 (5 bases). CDR1 is SEHNR and CDR2 is FQNEAQ in the germline V gene (reference sequence). The CDR3 sequence is 14 residues long. V lost 3 bases, J lost 7 bases, and 10 bases lay in between. CDR3 nucleotide sequence: TGTGCCAGCAGCTTGGGGAGGGACAATTCACCCCTCCACTTT. Translating it yields CASSLGRDNSPLHF.

This clonotype was recorded only once. V and J are TRBV5-1 and TRBJ2-4; 7 bases fit TRBD1. Germline-derived CDR1 and CDR2 are SGHRS and YFSETQ. The trim removed 4 bases at V and 1 base at J, leaving 8 bases unmatched. CDR3 length: 16 amino acids. In DNA, the CDR3 is TGCGCCAGCAGCCTTCAGACAGGGCTCGCCAAAAACATTCAGTACTTC. Protein: CASSLQTGLAKNIQYF.

This clonotype turned up a few times. The V and J genes are TRBV10-3 and TRBJ2-3; D may be TRBD2 (7 bases). The ends were cut back, 6 bases at V and 4 bases at J, with 14 bases in the middle. This CDR3 spans 14 amino acids. In germline, CDR1 is ENHRY, CDR2 SYGVKD. The CDR3 sequence is CAIRRKGGADTQYF. The CDR3 DNA follows: TGTGCCATCAGACGAAAGGGGGGGGCAGATACGCAGTATTTT.

The chain employs TRBV30 and TRBJ2-7; D unresolved. Trimming cost V 4 bases and J 2 bases, with 12 bases left between them. Germline values: CDR1 GTSNPN, CDR2 SVGIG (reference sequence). The CDR3 extends over 13 amino acids. The DNA for the CDR3 is TGTGCCTGGATCCCTCCGTTTACCTACGAGCAGTACTTC. Its protein is CAWIPPFTYEQYF.

This clonotype was recorded many times. V and J are TRBV29-1 and TRBJ1-1, with no clear D. Germline CDR1 is SQVTM and CDR2 is ANQGSEA. This CDR3 has 11 amino acids. The V gene lost 3 bases and the J gene lost 8 bases, with 10 bases spanning the gap. DNA for the CDR3: TGCAGCGTTGAGTCGGCAGCCGAAGCTTTCTTT. It is translated as CSVESAAEAFF.

The rearrangement joins TRBV18 to TRBJ2-1; a possible D gene is TRBD2 (7 bases). This CDR3 contains 16 residues. Looked up from germline, CDR1 is KGHSH and CDR2 is LQKENI. V lost 5 bases and J lost 5, with 19 bases in between. The CDR3 nucleotides read TGTGCCAGCTCAGGCGAGGGAGGGGGAAGAGACAATGAGCAGTTCTTC. Its translation: CASSGEGGGRDNEQFF.

This clonotype was recorded at least ten times. V gene TRBV28 combines with J gene TRBJ2-7; D not resolved. Trimming pared 3 bases from V and 2 bases from J, leaving 8 bases between. The V gene's germline CDR1 is MDHEN and CDR2 SYDVKM. CDR3 length: 13 residues. The CDR3 sequence: CASSFRLPYEQYF. The CDR3 nucleotides are TGTGCCAGCAGTTTCCGATTACCCTACGAGCAGTACTTC.

This clonotype was counted ten times or more. The V and J genes are TRBV28 and TRBJ2-3; 9 bases are shared with TRBD1. V trimming: 7 bases; J trimming: 1 base; junction bases outside the gene matches: 3. The length of the CDR3 is 14 residues. Germline assignment: CDR1 MDHEN and CDR2 SYDVKM. CDR3 coding DNA: TGTGCCAGCAAGACAGGGGGAGGCACAGATACGCAGTATTTT. Translated, it gives CASKTGGGTDTQYF.

The chain recombines TRBV3-1 with TRBJ2-1; D is possibly TRBD1 or TRBD2 (5 bases each). Germline CDR1 and CDR2: LGHDT and YNNKEL (reference sequence). This CDR3 has 16 amino acids. V lost 4 bases and J lost 7, with 20 bases in between. The CDR3 region is CASSPVSGRGKNEQFF. In nucleotides, the CDR3 is TGTGCCAGCAGCCCCGTTTCGGGACGAGGGAAAAATGAGCAGTTCTTC.

This clonotype was seen many times. The chain combines TRBV11-2 with TRBJ2-1; 7 positions match TRBD1. Germline-derived CDR1 and CDR2 are SGHAT and FQNNGV. Losses at the gene ends were 5 bases for V and 7 bases for J; bases not matched to a gene: 8. The CDR3 has 14 residues. CDR3 in DNA: TGTGCCAGCAGCATGCCGGGACAGAATAATGAGCAGTTCTTC. Encoded protein: CASSMPGQNNEQFF.

This clonotype was detected ten times or more. V gene TRBV3-1 combines with J gene TRBJ1-1, with D possibly being TRBD1 (5 bases). The CDR3 spans 15 residues. CDR1 is LGHDT and CDR2 is YNNKEL in the germline V gene (reference sequence). The V end lost 1 base, the J end lost 4 bases, and 13 bases lay between the germline ends. The CDR3 loop reads CASSQGSQGGTEAFF. The DNA for the CDR3 is TGTGCCAGCAGCCAAGGATCCCAGGGTGGCACTGAAGCTTTCTTT.

This clonotype was seen a handful of times. A far larger clone is only one base removed, so a read error is likely. Here the CDR3 DNA reads TGTGCCATCAGTACCGGGACTAGCTACAATGAGCAGTACTTC. Protein product: CAISTGTSYNEQYF. The V gene is TRBV10-3, the J gene TRBJ2-7, with 9 nucleotides matching TRBD2. CDR1 and CDR2 from the germline V gene are ENHRY and SYGVKD. This CDR3 has 14 residues. The ends lost 5 bases at V and 7 bases at J; junction bases unmatched: 9.

This clonotype was counted many times. The chain recombines TRBV7-9 with TRBJ2-2, with a tentative D call TRBD2 (5 bases). The V end was cut by 1 base, the J end by 6 bases, with 18 bases between. The CDR3 consists of 17 residues. CDR1 is SEHNR, CDR2 FQNEAQ, per germline (reference sequence). CDR3 protein: CASSLGLFRRSAGELFF. CDR3 bases: TGTGCCAGCAGCTTAGGTTTGTTTCGGAGGAGCGCCGGGGAGCTGTTTTTT. Combining the CDR3 with reference TRBV7-9 and TRBJ2-2 gives the whole variable domain DTGVSQNPRHKITKRGQNVTFRCDPISEHNRLYWYRQTLGQGPEFLTYFQNEAQLEKSRLLSDRFSAERPKGSFSTLEIQRTEQGDSAMYLCASSLGLFRRSAGELFFGEGSRLTVL.

Note on this clonotype: This likely came from a read error, as a far larger clone is one base away. The chain combines TRBV13 with TRBJ2-5; TRBD1 is a possible D gene (7 bases). Deletions cut 5 bases from V and 3 bases from J, with 13 bases between. The germline CDR1 and CDR2 sequences are PRHDT and FYEKMQ (reference sequence). The CDR3 is 14 amino acids. CDR3 DNA sequence: TGTGCCAGCAGCCGCGGGACAGTCGAAGAGACCCAGTACTTC. Amino acid sequence: CASSRGTVEETQYF.

V usage is TRBV7-9 and J usage is TRBJ2-1; 11 bases are a match to TRBD2. J lost 5 bases, V lost 6 bases, and 15 bases had no gene match. The CDR3 contains 18 residues. Looked up from germline, CDR1 is SEHNR and CDR2 is FQNEAQ (reference sequence). The CDR3 bases are TGTGCCAGCAGACCTACTAGCGGGAGAAAGGGTCGCAACAATGAGCAGTTCTTC. This gives the protein CASRPTSGRKGRNNEQFF.

In its sample, this clonotype was seen many times. The CDR3 nucleotides read TGCAGTGCCACGACTAGCCAGACGGGCTACAATGAGCAGTTCTTC. The encoded protein is CSATTSQTGYNEQFF. The chain joins TRBV20-1 to TRBJ2-1; 7 nucleotides agree with TRBD2. The CDR3 covers 15 residues. Germline trimming cut 6 bases from V and 3 bases from J; bases unmatched to any gene: 11. Germline values: CDR1 DFQATT, CDR2 SNEGSKA (reference sequence).